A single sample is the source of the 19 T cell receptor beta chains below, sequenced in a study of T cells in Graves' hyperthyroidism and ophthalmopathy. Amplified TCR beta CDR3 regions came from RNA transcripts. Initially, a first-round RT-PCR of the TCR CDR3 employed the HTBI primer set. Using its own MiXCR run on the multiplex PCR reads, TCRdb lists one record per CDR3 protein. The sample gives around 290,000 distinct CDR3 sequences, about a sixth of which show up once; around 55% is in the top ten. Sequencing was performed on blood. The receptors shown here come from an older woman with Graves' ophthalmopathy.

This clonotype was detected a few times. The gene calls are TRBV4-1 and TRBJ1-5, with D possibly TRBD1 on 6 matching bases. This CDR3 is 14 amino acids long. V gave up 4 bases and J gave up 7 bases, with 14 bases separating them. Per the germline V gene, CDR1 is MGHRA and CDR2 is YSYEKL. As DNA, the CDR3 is TGCGCCAGCAGCCGAGAACAGGGTTACCAGCCCCAGCATTTT. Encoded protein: CASSREQGYQPQHF.

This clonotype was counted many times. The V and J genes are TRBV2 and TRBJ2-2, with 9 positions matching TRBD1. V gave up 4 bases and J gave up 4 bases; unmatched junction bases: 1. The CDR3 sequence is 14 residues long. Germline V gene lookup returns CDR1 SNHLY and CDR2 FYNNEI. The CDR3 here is CASSGTGATGELFF. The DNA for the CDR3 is TGTGCCAGCAGTGGGACAGGGGCCACCGGGGAGCTGTTTTTT.

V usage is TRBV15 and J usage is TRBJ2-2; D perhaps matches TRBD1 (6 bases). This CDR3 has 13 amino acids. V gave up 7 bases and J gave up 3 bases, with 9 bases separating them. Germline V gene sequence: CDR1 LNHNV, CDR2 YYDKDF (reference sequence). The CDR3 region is CATTTGHTGELFF. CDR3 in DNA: TGTGCCACCACGACAGGTCACACCGGGGAGCTGTTTTTT.

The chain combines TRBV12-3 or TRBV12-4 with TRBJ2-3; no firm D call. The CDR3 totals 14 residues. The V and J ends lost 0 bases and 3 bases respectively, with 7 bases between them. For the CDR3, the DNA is TGTGCCAGCAGTTTAGCCAGTAGAACAGATACGCAGTATTTT. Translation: CASSLASRTDTQYF.

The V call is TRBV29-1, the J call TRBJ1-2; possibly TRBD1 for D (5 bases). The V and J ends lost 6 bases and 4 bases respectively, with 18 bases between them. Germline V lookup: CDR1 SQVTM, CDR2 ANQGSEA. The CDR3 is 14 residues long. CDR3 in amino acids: CSVPPRGASYGYTF. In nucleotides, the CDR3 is TGCAGCGTGCCCCCGAGGGGCGCAAGCTATGGCTACACCTTC.

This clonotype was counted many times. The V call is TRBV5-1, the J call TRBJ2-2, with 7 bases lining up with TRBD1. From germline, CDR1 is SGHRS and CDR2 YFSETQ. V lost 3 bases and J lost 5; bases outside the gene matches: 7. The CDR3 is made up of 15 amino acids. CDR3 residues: CASSYRGGVTGELFF. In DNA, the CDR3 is TGCGCCAGCAGCTACAGGGGCGGTGTAACCGGGGAGCTGTTTTTT.

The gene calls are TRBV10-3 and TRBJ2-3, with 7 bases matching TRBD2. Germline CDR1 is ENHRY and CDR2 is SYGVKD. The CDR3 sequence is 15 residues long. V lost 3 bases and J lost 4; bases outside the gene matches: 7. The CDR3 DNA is TGTGCCATCAGTGAATCGGCGGGAGCTTCAGATACGCAGTATTTT. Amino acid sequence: CAISESAGASDTQYF.

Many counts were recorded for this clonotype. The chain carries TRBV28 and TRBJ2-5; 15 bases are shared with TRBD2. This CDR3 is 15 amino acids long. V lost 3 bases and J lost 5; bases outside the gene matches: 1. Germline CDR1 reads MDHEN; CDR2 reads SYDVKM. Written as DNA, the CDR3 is TGTGCCAGCAGTTTCGGGACTAGCGGGAGGGAGACCCAGTACTTC. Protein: CASSFGTSGRETQYF.

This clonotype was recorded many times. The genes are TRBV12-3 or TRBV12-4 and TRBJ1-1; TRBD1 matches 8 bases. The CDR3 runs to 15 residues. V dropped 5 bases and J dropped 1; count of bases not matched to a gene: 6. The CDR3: CASSLQGARNTEAFF. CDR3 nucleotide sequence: TGTGCCAGCAGTCTGCAGGGGGCGCGGAACACTGAAGCTTTCTTT.

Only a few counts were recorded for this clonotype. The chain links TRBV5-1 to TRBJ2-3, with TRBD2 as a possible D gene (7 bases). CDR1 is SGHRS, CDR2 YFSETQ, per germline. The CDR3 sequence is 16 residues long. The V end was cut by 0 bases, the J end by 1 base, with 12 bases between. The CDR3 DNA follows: TGCGCCAGCAGCTTGGAGGGGGGGTCGGGCACAGATACGCAGTATTTT. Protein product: CASSLEGGSGTDTQYF.

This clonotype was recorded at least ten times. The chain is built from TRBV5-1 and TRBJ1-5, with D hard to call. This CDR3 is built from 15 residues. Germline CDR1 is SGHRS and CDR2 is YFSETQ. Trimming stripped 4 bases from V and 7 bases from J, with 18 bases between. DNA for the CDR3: TGCGCCAGCAGCCCGGATGGGGTATCGCTCCAGCCCCAGCATTTT. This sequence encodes CASSPDGVSLQPQHF.

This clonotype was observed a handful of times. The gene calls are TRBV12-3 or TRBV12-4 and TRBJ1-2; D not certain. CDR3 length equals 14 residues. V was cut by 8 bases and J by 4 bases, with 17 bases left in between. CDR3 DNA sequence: TGTGCCAGCTCAGACGGAAGGTTGCTCTATGGCTACACCTTC. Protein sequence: CASSDGRLLYGYTF.

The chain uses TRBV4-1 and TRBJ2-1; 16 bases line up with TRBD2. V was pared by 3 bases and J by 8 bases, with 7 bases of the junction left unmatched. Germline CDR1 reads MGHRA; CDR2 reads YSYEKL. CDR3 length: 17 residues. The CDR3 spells CASSQPGTSGRGYEQFF. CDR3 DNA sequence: TGCGCCAGCAGCCAGCCGGGGACTAGCGGGAGGGGCTATGAGCAGTTCTTC.

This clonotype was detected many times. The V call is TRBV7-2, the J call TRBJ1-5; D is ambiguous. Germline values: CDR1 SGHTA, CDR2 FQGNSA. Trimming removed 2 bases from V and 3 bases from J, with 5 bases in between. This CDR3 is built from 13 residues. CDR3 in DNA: TGTGCCAGCAGCTTACTCTTCAATCAGCCCCAGCATTTT. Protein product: CASSLLFNQPQHF.

CDR3 in amino acids: CAISESTGVAEQFF. CDR3 coding DNA: TGTGCCATCAGTGAGTCGACTGGAGTGGCGGAGCAGTTCTTC. This rearrangement joins TRBV10-3 to TRBJ2-1; unclear D gene. This CDR3 is 14 amino acids long. V was pared by 0 bases and J by 10 bases, with 13 bases between. CDR1 and CDR2 (germline): ENHRY, SYGVKD.

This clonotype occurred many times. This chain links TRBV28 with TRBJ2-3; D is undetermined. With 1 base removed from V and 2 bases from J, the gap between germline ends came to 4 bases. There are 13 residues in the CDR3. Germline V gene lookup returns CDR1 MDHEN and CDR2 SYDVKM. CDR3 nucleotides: TGTGCCAGCAGTTTATCAATCACAGATACGCAGTATTTT. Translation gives CASSLSITDTQYF.

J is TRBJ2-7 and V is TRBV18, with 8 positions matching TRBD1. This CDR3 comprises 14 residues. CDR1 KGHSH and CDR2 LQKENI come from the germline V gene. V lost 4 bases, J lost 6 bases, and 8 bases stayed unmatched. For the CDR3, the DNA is TGTGCCAGCTCACTCGGACAGGGCCCCCTCGAGCAGTACTTC. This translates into CASSLGQGPLEQYF.

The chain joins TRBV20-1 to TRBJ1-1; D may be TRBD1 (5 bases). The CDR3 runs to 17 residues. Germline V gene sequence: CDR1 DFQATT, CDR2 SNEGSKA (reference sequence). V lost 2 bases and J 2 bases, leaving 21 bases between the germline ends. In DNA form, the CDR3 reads TGCAGTGCTAGATCTTTTAGGGACCCACGTCCTAACACTGAAGCTTTCTTT. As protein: CSARSFRDPRPNTEAFF.

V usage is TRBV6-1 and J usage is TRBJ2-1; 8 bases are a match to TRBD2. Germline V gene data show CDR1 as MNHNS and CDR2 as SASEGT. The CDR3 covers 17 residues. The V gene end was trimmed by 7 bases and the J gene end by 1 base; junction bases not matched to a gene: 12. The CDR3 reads CASNGFGGGRSYNEQFF. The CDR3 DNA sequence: TGTGCCAGCAACGGATTCGGGGGCGGGAGGTCCTACAATGAGCAGTTCTTC.